Detailed here is one T cell receptor (beta chain). This clone was observed once. Its antigen specificity is not known. No base quality values were provided; no much bigger clone lies one nucleotide off. The sample originates from a study of blood T cell repertoires in COVID-19 (dated by TCRdb to about 2020). In the study overall: The collaborator samples originated in the United States, Italy and Spain and spanned the acute and convalescent phases of COVID-19. HLA class I and class II types, where available, came from metadata supplied by the sample provider rather than from assay-based typing. The prospective study material was composed of cDNA or gDNA derived from T cells, B-cell-depleted T cells, or PBMCs. Samples were obtained from the ongoing ImmuneRACE study (first 160 participants) and from over 1,000 subjects provided by 6 global collaborators. Sample metadata almost always included a de-identified subject ID, COVID-19 status, age in years and sex. Deeply sampled blood TCRbeta repertoires from subjects exposed to, actively infected with, or recovered from COVID-19 were included in the dataset. The repertoires were released in a freely available public database intended as a resource for research on the immune response to SARS-CoV-2. On the study overall, not on this receptor specifically: The amount of clinical and demographic metadata varied by source and participant and was provided uncurated.

TCRbeta CDR3 regions were amplified from genomic DNA using the immunoSEQ Assay, a bias-controlled multiplex PCR. Per the original workflow: The number of nucleated cells in each sample was estimated by amplification of reference gene primers within the assay. To quantify the absolute abundance of each unique TCRbeta CDR3 rearrangement, sequence reads were collapsed and filtered. For each sample, productive Simpson clonality was calculated by taking the square root of Simpson's diversity index across productive rearrangements. Held by TCRdb, this immuneACCESS table contains in-frame sequences only and omits some clones. Under half of the omission traces to an unresolved V gene where checked; the cause of the rest is unknown. V, J and clone size derive from that table, while D and trimming were established from the DNA sequence. In all, the sample holds approximately 270,000 clones, and 75% to 90% of those were seen once. The top ten clones comprise 2% to 2.5% of the sample.

The germline V gene (reference sequence) yields SEHNR for CDR1 and FQNEAQ for CDR2. Trimming accounts for 5 bases at V and 4 bases at J, while the number of junction bases matched to no gene is 7. Inclusive of the bounding cysteine and phenylalanine, the CDR3 is 16 residues long. The entry retains the CDR3 DNA only, 48 bases that are in frame from base 1. The collaborating institutions used their own protocols to collect whole blood in K2EDTA tubes. For TCRbeta analysis, collaborator samples were shipped as frozen whole blood, as isolated PBMCs, or as DNA extracted from either sample type. The TCR originated in a man in his fifties with acute or convalescent COVID-19. Material for sequencing was peripheral blood. Recombination connected TRBV7-9 to TRBJ2-2; TRBD1 agrees with 10 junctional bases. The bases are TGTGCCAGCAGCCCGACCGGGACAGGGGTCACCGGGGAGCTGTTTTTT. The translation is CASSPTGTGVTGELFF.